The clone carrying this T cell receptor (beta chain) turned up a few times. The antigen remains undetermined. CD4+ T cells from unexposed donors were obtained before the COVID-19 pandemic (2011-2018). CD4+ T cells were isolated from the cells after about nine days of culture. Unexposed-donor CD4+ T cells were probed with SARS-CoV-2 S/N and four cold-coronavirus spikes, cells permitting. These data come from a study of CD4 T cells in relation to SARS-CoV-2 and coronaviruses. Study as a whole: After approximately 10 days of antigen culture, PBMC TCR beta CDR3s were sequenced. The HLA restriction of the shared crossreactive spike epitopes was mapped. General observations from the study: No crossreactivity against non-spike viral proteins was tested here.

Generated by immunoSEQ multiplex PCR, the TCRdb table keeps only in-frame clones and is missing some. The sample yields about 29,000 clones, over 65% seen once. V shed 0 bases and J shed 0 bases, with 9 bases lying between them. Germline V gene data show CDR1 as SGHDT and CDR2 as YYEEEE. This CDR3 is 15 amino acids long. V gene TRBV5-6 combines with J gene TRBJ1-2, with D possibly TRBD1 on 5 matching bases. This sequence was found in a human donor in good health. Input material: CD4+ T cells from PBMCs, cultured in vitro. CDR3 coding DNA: TGTGCCAGCAGCTTGGCCGGGGCTCCTAACTATGGCTACACCTTC. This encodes CASSLAGAPNYGYTF. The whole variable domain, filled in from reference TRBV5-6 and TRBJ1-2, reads DAGVTQSPTHLIKTRGQQVTLRCSPKSGHDTVSWYQQALGQGPQFIFQYYEEEERQRGNFPDRFSGHQFPNYSSELNVNALLLGDSALYLCASSLAGAPNYGYTFGSGTRLTVV.